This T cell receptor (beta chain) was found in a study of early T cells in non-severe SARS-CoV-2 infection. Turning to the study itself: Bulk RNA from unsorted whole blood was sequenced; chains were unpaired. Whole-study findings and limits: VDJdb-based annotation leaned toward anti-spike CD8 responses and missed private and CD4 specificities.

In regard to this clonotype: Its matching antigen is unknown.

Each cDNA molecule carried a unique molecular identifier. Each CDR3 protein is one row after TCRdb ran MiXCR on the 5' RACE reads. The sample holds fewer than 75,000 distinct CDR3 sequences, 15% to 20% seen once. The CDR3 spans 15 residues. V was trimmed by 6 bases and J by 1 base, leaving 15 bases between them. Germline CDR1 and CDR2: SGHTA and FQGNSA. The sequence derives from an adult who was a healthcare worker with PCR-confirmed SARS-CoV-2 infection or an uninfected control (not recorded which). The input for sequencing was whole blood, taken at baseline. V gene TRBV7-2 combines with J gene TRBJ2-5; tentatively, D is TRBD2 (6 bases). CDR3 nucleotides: TGTGCCAGCAGACATTCATGGGGGGTCCAAGAGACCCAGTACTTC. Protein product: CASRHSWGVQETQYF.